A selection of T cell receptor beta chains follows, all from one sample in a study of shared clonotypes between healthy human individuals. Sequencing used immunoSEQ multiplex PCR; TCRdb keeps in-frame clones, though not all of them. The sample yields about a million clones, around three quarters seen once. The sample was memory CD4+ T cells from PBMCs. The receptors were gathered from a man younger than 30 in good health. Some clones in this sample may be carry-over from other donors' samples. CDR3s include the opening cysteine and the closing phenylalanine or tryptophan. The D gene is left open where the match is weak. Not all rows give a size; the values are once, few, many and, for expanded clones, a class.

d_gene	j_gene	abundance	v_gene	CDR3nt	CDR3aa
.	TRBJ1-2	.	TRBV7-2	TGTGCCAGCAGCTTAGCTGGCAGGGAATATAGGGGCTACACCTTC	CASSLAGREYRGYTF
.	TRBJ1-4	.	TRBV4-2	TGTGCCAGCACCCGGGGGGGGGCTAATGAAAAACTGTTTTTT	CASTRGGANEKLFF
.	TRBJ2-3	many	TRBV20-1	TGCAGTGCTAGAGAGAGAGATACGCAGTATTTT	CSARERDTQYF
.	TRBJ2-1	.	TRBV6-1	TGTGCCAGCAGTGAAAGGACAGAGATCCATGAGCAGTTCTTC	CASSERTEIHEQFF
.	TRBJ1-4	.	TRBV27	TGTGCCAGCAGTTCCCTGCGGGGGTCTAATGAAAAACTGTTTTTT	CASSSLRGSNEKLFF
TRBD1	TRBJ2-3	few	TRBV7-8	TGTGCCAGCAGCTTCTCGACCCGACAGGGGGCTGGGGGTACGCAGTATTTT	CASSFSTRQGAGGTQYF
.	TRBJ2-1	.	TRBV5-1	TGCGCCAGCAGCTCCCATCCCCCAGGGCACCAGGTATTTAGCAATGAGCAGTTCTTC	CASSSHPPGHQVFSNEQFF
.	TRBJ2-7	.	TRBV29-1	TGCAGCGTTGAAGGTTATGGCGGAGGAGTTTACGAGCAGTACTTC	CSVEGYGGGVYEQYF
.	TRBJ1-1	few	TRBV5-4	TGTGCCAGCAGCCGGGCGGGGCGGCAGAACACTGAAGCTTTCTTT	CASSRAGRQNTEAFF
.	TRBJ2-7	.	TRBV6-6	TGTGCCAGCAGATCGTACCGCCGGGACACGACCCACGAGCAGTACTTC	CASRSYRRDTTHEQYF
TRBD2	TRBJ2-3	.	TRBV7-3	TGTGCCAGCAGCTACCGGGGGGGTAGCGGGGCACCTAGCACAGATACGCAGTATTTT	CASSYRGGSGAPSTDTQYF
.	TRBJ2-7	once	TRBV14	TGTGCCAGCAGCCAAGGGATAGGGCAACGTGGGCCCTACGAGCAGTACTTC	CASSQGIGQRGPYEQYF
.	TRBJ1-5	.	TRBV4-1	TGCGCCAGCAGCCAAGTTTATCCGGACCTTGGGAGTCAGCCCCAGCATTTT	CASSQVYPDLGSQPQHF
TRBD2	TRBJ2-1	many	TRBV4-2	TGTGCCAGCAGCCAAGATACGGGCGGGAGCTCCTACAATGAGCAGTTCTTC	CASSQDTGGSSYNEQFF
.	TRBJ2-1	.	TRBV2	TGTGCCAGCAGGCTATGGGGCAATGAGCAGTTCTTC	CASRLWGNEQFF
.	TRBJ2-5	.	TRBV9	TGTGCCAGCAGCGTAGGGACACGCCGGGGAGGACAAGAGACCCAGTACTTC	CASSVGTRRGGQETQYF
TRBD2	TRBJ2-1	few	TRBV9	TGTGCCAGCAGCCCGGGACTAGCGGGATTGAATGAGCAGTTCTTC	CASSPGLAGLNEQFF
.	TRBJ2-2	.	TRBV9	TGTGCCAGCAGCGTAGGGCTGCTATCGAACACCGGGGAGCTGTTTTTT	CASSVGLLSNTGELFF
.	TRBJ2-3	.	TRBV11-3	TGTGCCAGCAGCTTAGATGACGGAGATACGCAGTATTTT	CASSLDDGDTQYF
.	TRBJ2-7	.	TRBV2	TGTGCCAGCAGTGTGGGGGACGATCCCGTGGGGGAGCAGTACTTC	CASSVGDDPVGEQYF
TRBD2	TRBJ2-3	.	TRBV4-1	TGCGCCAGCAGCCAAGGAGTAGCGGGAGGGCCGGGGTACGCAGATACGCAGTATTTT	CASSQGVAGGPGYADTQYF
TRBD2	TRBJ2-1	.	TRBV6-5	TGTGCCAGCAGACTTGGGACTAACCTCTACAATGAGCAGTTCTTC	CASRLGTNLYNEQFF
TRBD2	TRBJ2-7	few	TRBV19	TGTGCCACTACCGGACTAGCGGGGACCTACGAGCAGTACTTC	CATTGLAGTYEQYF